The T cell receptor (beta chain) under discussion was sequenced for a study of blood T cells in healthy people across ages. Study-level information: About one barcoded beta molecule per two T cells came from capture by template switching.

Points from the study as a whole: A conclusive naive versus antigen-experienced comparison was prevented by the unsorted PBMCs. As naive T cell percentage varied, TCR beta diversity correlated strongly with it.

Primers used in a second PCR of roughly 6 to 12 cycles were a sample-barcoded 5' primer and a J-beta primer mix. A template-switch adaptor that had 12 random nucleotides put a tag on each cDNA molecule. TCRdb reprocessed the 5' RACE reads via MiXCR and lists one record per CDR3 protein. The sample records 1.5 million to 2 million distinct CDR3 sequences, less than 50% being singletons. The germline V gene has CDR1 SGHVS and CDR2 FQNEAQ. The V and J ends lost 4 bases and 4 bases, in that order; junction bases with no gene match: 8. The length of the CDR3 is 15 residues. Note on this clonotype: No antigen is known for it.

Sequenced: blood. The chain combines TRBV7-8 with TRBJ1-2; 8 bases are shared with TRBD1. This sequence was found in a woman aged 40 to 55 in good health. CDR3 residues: CASSSRQGSGYGYTF. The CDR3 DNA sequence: TGTGCCAGCAGCTCCCGACAGGGGTCTGGCTATGGCTACACCTTC.